This T cell receptor (beta chain) was profiled in a study of blood T cell repertoires in COVID-19. Background on the study: The United States, Italy and Spain were the sources of the acute and convalescent COVID-19 samples. T cells, B-cell-depleted T cells, or PBMCs supplied cDNA or gDNA.

The germline gives CDR1 MNHNY, CDR2 SVGAGI (reference sequence). V shed 5 bases and J 9 bases; nucleotides not matched to a gene: 13. The CDR3 consists of 16 residues. Source study methods: Estimation of nucleated cell counts relied on the amplification of reference gene primers. Using immunoSEQ multiplex PCR, the repertoire was profiled, and TCRdb retains in-frame clones only, with some absent. Clone size and the V and J calls come from that table; the DNA yielded D and trimming. This table holds some 100,000 clones, nearly 90% found once. The sequence came from an older woman with acute or convalescent COVID-19. Sample: peripheral blood. The chain joins TRBV6-6 to TRBJ2-1, with 10 bases matching TRBD2. The CDR3 DNA follows: TGTGCCAGCAGTCCCCGGGGGCTAGCGGGAGTATCTGAGCAGTTCTTC. Amino acids: CASSPRGLAGVSEQFF.